Below are 27 T cell receptor beta chains sequenced from a single sample in a study of metastatic and nonmetastatic thyroid tumors (dated by TCRdb to the early 2020s). Libraries were built with PCR. Sequencing was performed on an Illumina HiSeq 4000. TCRdb reran the public reads through fastp at Q25 and MiXCR, keeping productive beta chains. The sample includes around 23,000 clones, with just over 20% observed a single time. In total, the top ten clones hold approximately 30% of the sample. Before undergoing thyroid surgery, none of the patients had been given any kind of treatment. Material: blood. These receptors all come from a female donor with papillary thyroid cancer or a benign thyroid nodule (not recorded which). Some clones in this sample may be carry-over from other donors' samples.

The chain couples TRBV27 to TRBJ1-2; TRBD1 might be the D (6 bases). The CDR3 covers 14 residues. Germline V lookup: CDR1 MNHEY, CDR2 SMNVEV (reference sequence). The V end was cut by 8 bases, the J end by 4 bases, with 17 bases between. The CDR3 DNA follows: TGTGCCAGCGCCGAATCGACAGGAGTCTATGGCTACACCTTC. The encoded protein is CASAESTGVYGYTF.

This clone was picked up many times. The chain combines TRBV15 with TRBJ1-2; 11 nucleotides match TRBD1. In germline, CDR1 is LNHNV, CDR2 YYDKDF (reference sequence). The CDR3 loop spans 15 amino acids. The ends lost 3 bases at V and 4 bases at J; junction bases unmatched: 4. The CDR3 reads CATSSGTGGFYGYTF. Written as DNA, the CDR3 is TGTGCCACCAGCAGCGGGACAGGGGGTTTCTATGGCTACACCTTC.

This chain uses TRBV24-1 with TRBJ1-2; D unresolved. This CDR3 is built from 15 residues. The germline gives CDR1 KGHDR, CDR2 SFDVKD. The V end was cut by 5 bases, the J end by 3 bases, with 15 bases between. In nucleotides, the CDR3 is TGTGCCACCAGTGGCTCCGGAGAGGGAGACTATGGCTACACCTTC. This translates into CATSGSGEGDYGYTF.

Many counts were recorded for this clone. The chain carries TRBV15 and TRBJ2-1, with unresolved D. Looked up from germline, CDR1 is LNHNV and CDR2 is YYDKDF (reference sequence). Trimming left V 0 bases short and J 3 bases short, with 6 bases between. This CDR3 is 14 amino acids long. Here the CDR3 reads CATSRDRGYNEQFF. The CDR3 DNA is TGTGCCACCAGCAGAGATCGAGGCTACAATGAGCAGTTCTTC.

This clone ranks as medium-sized. The CDR3 sequence is CASSYRDTYGYTF. In nucleotides, the CDR3 is TGTGCCAGCAGTTATCGGGACACGTATGGCTACACCTTC. The gene calls are TRBV6-5 and TRBJ1-2, with D possibly TRBD1 on 6 matching bases. Trimming removed 3 bases at V and 5 bases at J, with 10 bases between. Germline-derived CDR1 and CDR2 are MNHEY and SVGAGI. CDR3 size: 13 residues.

At least ten counts were recorded for this clone. This chain connects TRBV7-2 to TRBJ1-1, with D unresolved. The CDR3 extends over 13 amino acids. V was shortened by 5 bases and J by 5 bases, with 12 bases between the two germline ends. Germline-derived CDR1 and CDR2 are SGHTA and FQGNSA. CDR3 sequence: CASSQIRETEAFF. The CDR3 nucleotides are TGTGCCAGCAGCCAAATTAGGGAAACTGAAGCTTTCTTT.

Many counts were recorded for this clone. This sequence joins TRBV9 and TRBJ2-5; TRBD2 aligns across 7 bases. Germline V CDR1 and CDR2: SGDLS, YYNGEE. CDR3 length equals 14 residues. V trimming: 0 bases; J trimming: 5 bases; junction bases outside the gene matches: 4. CDR3 sequence reads: CASSVVGGSETQYF. CDR3 sequence (DNA): TGTGCCAGCAGCGTAGTCGGGGGGAGTGAGACCCAGTACTTC. Using reference TRBV9 and TRBJ2-5 for the parts outside the CDR3, the full variable domain is DSGVTQTPKHLITATGQRVTLRCSPRSGDLSVYWYQQSLDQGLQFLIQYYNGEERAKGNILERFSAQQFPDLHSELNLSSLELGDSALYFCASSVVGGSETQYFGPGTRLLVL.

In the case of this clone: This is likely a read error, given that the CDR3 carries no conserved phenylalanine or tryptophan at its end. The limits of the CDR3 on the DNA are not certain, so only TCRdb's listed CDR3 is given. V usage is TRBV6-1 and J usage is TRBJ1-1. The V gene's germline CDR1 is MNHNS and CDR2 SASEGT. Ends included, the CDR3 has 14 residues. CDR3 sequence: CASSRYGSNTEALS.

This clone was detected many times. The chain links TRBV3-1 to TRBJ2-1; D ambiguous. The V end lost 7 bases, the J end lost 8 bases, and 12 bases lay between the germline ends. This CDR3 comprises 12 residues. CDR1 LGHDT and CDR2 YNNKEL come from the germline V gene (reference sequence). The CDR3: CASTLFGDEQFF. CDR3 DNA: TGTGCCAGCACCCTTTTCGGTGATGAGCAGTTCTTC.

CDR3 sequence: CASSPGAAYNEQFF. The CDR3 DNA reads as TGTGCCAGCAGCCCCGGTGCTGCTTACAATGAGCAGTTCTTC. V usage is TRBV7-8 and J usage is TRBJ2-1; D uncertain. Germline CDR1 reads SGHVS; CDR2 reads FQNEAQ. Deletions cut 5 bases from V and 4 bases from J, with 12 bases between. This CDR3 comprises 14 residues.

This clone is medium-sized in the sample. The V call is TRBV6-1, the J call TRBJ2-7, with D possibly being TRBD1 or TRBD2 (5 bases each). Germline lookup yields CDR1 MNHNS and CDR2 SASEGT. The V end lost 5 bases, the J end lost 2 bases, and 13 bases lay between the germline ends. There are 14 residues in the CDR3. The CDR3 here is CASSFGDGAYEQYF. CDR3 DNA: TGTGCCAGCAGTTTCGGGGACGGAGCCTACGAGCAGTACTTC.

On this clone: Germline is not matched at one junction end, which may reflect a read error. The rearrangement joins TRBV20-1 to TRBJ2-1; D gene ambiguous. Germline loops: CDR1 DFQATT, CDR2 SNEGSKA (reference sequence). The CDR3 has 17 amino acids. This CDR3 reads CSARKYVCPVQYNEHFF. In DNA, the CDR3 is TGCAGTGCTAGAAAATATGTCTGCCCAGTACAGTACAATGAGCATTTCTTC.

The chain joins TRBV7-2 to TRBJ1-2; D remains unclear. Germline V gives CDR1 SGHTA, CDR2 FQGNSA. Trimming removed 5 bases from V and 2 bases from J, with 12 bases in between. The CDR3 covers 14 residues. CDR3 DNA: TGTGCCAGCAGCGGACGGGCGGCAAACTATGGCTACACCTTC. It codes for CASSGRAANYGYTF.

Comment on this clone: One base away lies a much larger clone, so this may be a sequencing read error. The missing conserved phenylalanine or tryptophan at the end of this CDR3 makes a read error likely. The chain couples TRBV11-2 to TRBJ2-1, with 7 bases matching TRBD2. V lost 7 bases to trimming and J lost 6 bases; unmatched junction nucleotides: 9. Germline CDR1 and CDR2: SGHAT and FQNNGV. This CDR3 has 14 residues. DNA for the CDR3: TGTGCCAGCACCTCTCAGCGGGAAGCCAATGAGCAGTTCCTC. This codes for CASTSQREANEQFL.

This clone was recorded at least ten times. The J gene is TRBJ2-7, the V gene TRBV7-6; 8 nucleotides match TRBD1. V shed 7 bases and J 2 bases; nucleotides not matched to a gene: 1. The CDR3 is 12 residues long. Germline V lookup: CDR1 SGHVS, CDR2 FNYEAQ. CDR3 in DNA: TGTGCCAGCACACAGGGGGCCTACGAGCAGTACTTC. This sequence encodes CASTQGAYEQYF.

This clone was recorded many times. This rearrangement joins TRBV4-3 to TRBJ1-5, with TRBD1 as a possible D gene (6 bases). The CDR3 consists of 17 residues. V lost 0 bases, J lost 8 bases, and 20 bases lay in between. From germline, CDR1 is LGHNA and CDR2 YSLEER. For the CDR3, the DNA is TGCGCCAGCAGCCAAGAGGTGATGGGGACACGGCGGGAGCCCCAGCATTTT. Its translation is CASSQEVMGTRREPQHF.

Ten or more counts support this clone. This chain links TRBV20-1 with TRBJ2-1; TRBD2 aligns across 9 bases. In germline, CDR1 is DFQATT, CDR2 SNEGSKA (reference sequence). Trimming cost V 0 bases and J 4 bases; bases outside gene matches: 10. The CDR3 totals 17 residues. The CDR3 region has the DNA TGCAGTGCTAGAGAGTGGGCTAGCGGGACTAAATACAATGAGCAGTTCTTC. Translating gives CSAREWASGTKYNEQFF.

This clone was observed many times. J is TRBJ2-5 and V is TRBV2; the match to TRBD2 covers 7 bases. Losses at the gene ends were 6 bases for V and 1 base for J; bases not matched to a gene: 11. Germline V lookup: CDR1 SNHLY, CDR2 FYNNEI. This CDR3 has 16 amino acids. Here the CDR3 reads CASRLLIGGSQETQYF. CDR3 nucleotide sequence: TGTGCCAGCAGACTCCTTATCGGGGGGAGCCAAGAGACCCAGTACTTC. The complete variable domain, with remaining parts taken from reference TRBV2 and TRBJ2-5, reads EPEVTQTPSHQVTQMGQEVILRCVPISNHLYFYWYRQILGQKVEFLVSFYNNEISEKSEIFDDQFSVERPDGSNFTLKIRSTKLEDSAMYFCASRLLIGGSQETQYFGPGTRLLVL.

This clone was detected many times. The chain joins TRBV4-3 to TRBJ2-3; D uncertain. V dropped 0 bases and J dropped 2 bases, with 21 bases sitting between them. This CDR3 region has 19 residues. Germline V gene sequence: CDR1 LGHNA, CDR2 YSLEER. This chain's CDR3 is CASSQDGPEMSRLTDTQYF. The CDR3 nucleotides are TGCGCCAGCAGCCAAGATGGGCCGGAGATGTCACGACTCACAGATACGCAGTATTTT.

This clone was picked up many times. This chain joins TRBV7-9 and TRBJ2-1; D not resolved. CDR1 is SEHNR and CDR2 is FQNEAQ in the germline V gene (reference sequence). V lost 0 bases and J lost 7, with 4 bases in between. This CDR3 spans 12 amino acids. CDR3 DNA sequence: TGTGCCAGCAGCTTAGCTTCAAATGAGCAGTTCTTC. Translating it yields CASSLASNEQFF.

This rearrangement joins TRBV19 to TRBJ2-2, with a weak D call TRBD1 (5 bases). The germline V gene has CDR1 LNHDA and CDR2 SQIVND (reference sequence). V was trimmed by 1 base and J by 5 bases, leaving 8 bases between them. The CDR3 contains 14 residues. CDR3 amino acids: CASSIVGATGELFF. The CDR3 nucleotides are TGTGCCAGTAGTATAGTAGGGGCAACCGGGGAGCTGTTTTTT.

This clone occurred many times. J is TRBJ2-3 and V is TRBV12-5, with D perhaps assigned TRBD1 or TRBD2 (5 bases each). Per the germline V gene, CDR1 is LGHNT and CDR2 is FRNRAP. This CDR3 is 15 amino acids long. Deletions cut 6 bases from V and 0 bases from J, with 13 bases between. The CDR3 loop reads CASGPGRRSTDTQYF. As DNA, the CDR3 is TGTGCTAGTGGCCCGGGACGGCGGAGCACAGATACGCAGTATTTT.

This rearrangement joins TRBV9 to TRBJ2-1; 12 nucleotides match TRBD2. J was trimmed by 10 bases and V by 4 bases; bases with no gene match: 9. Germline CDR1 reads SGDLS; CDR2 reads YYNGEE. The CDR3 length is 15 residues. The CDR3 DNA follows: TGTGCCAGCAGCCCGCCTAGCGGGAGGGCCGTCGAGCAGTTCTTC. It translates to CASSPPSGRAVEQFF. Looking up the rest from reference TRBV9 and TRBJ2-1 gives the full variable domain: DSGVTQTPKHLITATGQRVTLRCSPRSGDLSVYWYQQSLDQGLQFLIQYYNGEERAKGNILERFSAQQFPDLHSELNLSSLELGDSALYFCASSPPSGRAVEQFFGPGTRLTVL.

This clone was observed at least ten times. The chain recombines TRBV6-4 with TRBJ1-5; D not certain. Germline V gene lookup returns CDR1 MRHNA and CDR2 SNTAGT. The length of the CDR3 is 14 residues. The ends were cut back, 9 bases at V and 0 bases at J, with 12 bases in the middle. This chain's CDR3 is CARLTDTSNQPQHF. CDR3 DNA sequence: TGTGCCAGACTAACAGATACTAGCAATCAGCCCCAGCATTTT.

This clone has ten or more counts. This chain uses TRBV20-1 with TRBJ1-1, with D uncertain. The CDR3 is 13 residues long. Looked up from germline, CDR1 is DFQATT and CDR2 is SNEGSKA (reference sequence). V gave up 6 bases and J gave up 3 bases, with 14 bases separating them. CDR3 loop: CSAPRRRDTEAFF. For the CDR3, the DNA is TGCAGTGCGCCAAGGCGCCGAGACACTGAAGCTTTCTTT.

A remark on this clone: The junction shows a germline mismatch at one end, possibly a read error. The chain has TRBV7-2 and TRBJ2-7; no reliable D call. CDR1 SGHTA and CDR2 FQGNSA come from the germline V gene. This CDR3 is 13 amino acids long. CDR3 sequence (DNA): TGTGCCAGCATCCCGGTGACCATCTACGAGCAGTACTTT. This gives the protein CASIPVTIYEQYF.

This clone was recorded at least ten times. The chain recombines TRBV11-3 with TRBJ2-7; D might be TRBD1 or TRBD2, each matching 6 bases. The germline V and J ends were trimmed by 1 base and 5 bases, with 24 bases remaining between them. The germline V gene has CDR1 SGHNT and CDR2 YENEEA. There are 18 residues in the CDR3. DNA of the CDR3: TGTGCCAGCAGCTTAGGCAGGGGACATGGAGGGAGAGCGAACGAGCAGTACTTC. Translating it yields CASSLGRGHGGRANEQYF.